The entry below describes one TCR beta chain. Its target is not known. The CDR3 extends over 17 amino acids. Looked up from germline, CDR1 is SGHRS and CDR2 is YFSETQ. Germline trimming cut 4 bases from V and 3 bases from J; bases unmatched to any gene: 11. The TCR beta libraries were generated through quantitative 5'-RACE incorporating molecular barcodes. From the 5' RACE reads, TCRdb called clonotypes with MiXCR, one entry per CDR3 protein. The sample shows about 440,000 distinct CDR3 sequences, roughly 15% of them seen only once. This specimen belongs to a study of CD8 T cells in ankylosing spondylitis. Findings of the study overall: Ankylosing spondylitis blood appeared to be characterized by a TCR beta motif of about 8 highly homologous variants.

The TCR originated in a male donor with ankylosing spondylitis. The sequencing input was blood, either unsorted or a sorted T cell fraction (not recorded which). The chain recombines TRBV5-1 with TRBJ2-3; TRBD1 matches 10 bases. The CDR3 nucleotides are TGCGCCAGCAGCCACCCACCGGGACAGGGGTTTACAGATACGCAGTATTTT. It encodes CASSHPPGQGFTDTQYF.